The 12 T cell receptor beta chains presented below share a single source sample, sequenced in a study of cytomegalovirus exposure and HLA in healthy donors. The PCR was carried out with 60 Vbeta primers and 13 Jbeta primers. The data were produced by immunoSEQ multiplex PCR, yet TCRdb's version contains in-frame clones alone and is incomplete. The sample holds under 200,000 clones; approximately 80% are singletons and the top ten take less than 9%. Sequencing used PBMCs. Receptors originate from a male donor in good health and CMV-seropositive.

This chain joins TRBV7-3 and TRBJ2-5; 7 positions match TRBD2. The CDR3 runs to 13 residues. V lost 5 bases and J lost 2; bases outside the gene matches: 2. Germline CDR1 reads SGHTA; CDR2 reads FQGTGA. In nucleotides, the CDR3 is TGTGCCAGCAGCCCTAGCGGTCAAGAGACCCAGTACTTC. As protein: CASSPSGQETQYF.

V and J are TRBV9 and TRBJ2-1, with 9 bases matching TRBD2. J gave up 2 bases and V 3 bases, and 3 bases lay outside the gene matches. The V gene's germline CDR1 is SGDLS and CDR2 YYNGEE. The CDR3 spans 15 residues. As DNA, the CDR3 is TGTGCCAGCAGCGGAGGCGGGGGGGCCTACAATGAGCAGTTCTTC. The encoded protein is CASSGGGGAYNEQFF.

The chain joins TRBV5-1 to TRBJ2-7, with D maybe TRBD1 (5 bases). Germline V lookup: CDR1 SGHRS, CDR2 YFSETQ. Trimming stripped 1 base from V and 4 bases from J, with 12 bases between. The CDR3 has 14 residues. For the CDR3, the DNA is TGCGCCAGCAGCTTGCTTGGACACACTTACGAGCAGTACTTC. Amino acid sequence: CASSLLGHTYEQYF.

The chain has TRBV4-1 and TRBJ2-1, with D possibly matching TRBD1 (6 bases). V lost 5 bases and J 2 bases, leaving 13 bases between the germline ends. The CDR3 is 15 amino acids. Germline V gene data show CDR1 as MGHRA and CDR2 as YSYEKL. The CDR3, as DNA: TGCGCCAGCAGCTCCGCTGGGGGCGCCTACAATGAGCAGTTCTTC. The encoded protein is CASSSAGGAYNEQFF.

The CDR3 DNA sequence: TGTGCCAGCAGCTTATCCGGGGGGTTAACGCGCTCAACTAATGAAAAACTGTTTTTT. Residues: CASSLSGGLTRSTNEKLFF. The chain links TRBV7-8 to TRBJ1-4; tentative D call: TRBD1 (5 bases). The CDR3 is 19 amino acids. Germline loops: CDR1 SGHVS, CDR2 FQNEAQ. Between the trimmed V and J ends, which lost 2 bases and 0 bases, there was a span of 19 bases.

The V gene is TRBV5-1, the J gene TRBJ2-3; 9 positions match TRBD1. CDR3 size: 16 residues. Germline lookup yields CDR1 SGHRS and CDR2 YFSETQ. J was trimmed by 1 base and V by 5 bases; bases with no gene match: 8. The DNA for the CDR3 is TGCGCCAGCAGTCTACAGGGGGCGACCCGCACAGATACGCAGTATTTT. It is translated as CASSLQGATRTDTQYF.

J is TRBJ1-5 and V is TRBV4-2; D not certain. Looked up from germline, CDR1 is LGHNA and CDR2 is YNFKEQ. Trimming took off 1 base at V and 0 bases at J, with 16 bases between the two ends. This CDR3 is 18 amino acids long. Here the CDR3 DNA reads TGTGCCAGCAGCCAAGTTGCCGCCAGAGGTATTAGCAATCAGCCCCAGCATTTT. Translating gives CASSQVAARGISNQPQHF.

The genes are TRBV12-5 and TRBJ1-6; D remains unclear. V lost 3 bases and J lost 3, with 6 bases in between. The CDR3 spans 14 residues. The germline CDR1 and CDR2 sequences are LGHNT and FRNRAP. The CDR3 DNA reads TGTGCTAGTGGTTTTGAGAACTATAATTCACCCCTCCACTTT. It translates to CASGFENYNSPLHF. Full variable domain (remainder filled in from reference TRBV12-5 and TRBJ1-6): DARVTQTPRHKVTEMGQEVTMRCQPILGHNTVFWYRQTMMQGLELLAYFRNRAPLDDSGMPKDRFSAEMPDATLATLKIQPSEPRDSAVYFCASGFENYNSPLHFGNGTRLTVT.

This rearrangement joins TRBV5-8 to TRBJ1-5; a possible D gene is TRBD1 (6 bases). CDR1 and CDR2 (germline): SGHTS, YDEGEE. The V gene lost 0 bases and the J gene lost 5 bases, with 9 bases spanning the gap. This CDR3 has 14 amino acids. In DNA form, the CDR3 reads TGTGCCAGCAGCTTGGTACAGGGCCATCAGCCCCAGCATTTT. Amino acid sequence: CASSLVQGHQPQHF. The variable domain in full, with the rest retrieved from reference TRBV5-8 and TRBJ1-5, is EAGVTQSPTHLIKTRGQQATLRCSPISGHTSVYWYQQALGLGLQFLLWYDEGEERNRGNFPPRFSGRQFPNYSSELNVNALELEDSALYLCASSLVQGHQPQHFGDGTRLSIL.

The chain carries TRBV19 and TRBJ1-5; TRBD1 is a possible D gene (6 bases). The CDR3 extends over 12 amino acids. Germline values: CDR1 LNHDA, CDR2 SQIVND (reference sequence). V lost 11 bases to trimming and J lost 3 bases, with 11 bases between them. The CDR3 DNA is TGTGCCCTCGGGACACCCAATCAGCCCCAGCATTTT. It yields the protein CALGTPNQPQHF.

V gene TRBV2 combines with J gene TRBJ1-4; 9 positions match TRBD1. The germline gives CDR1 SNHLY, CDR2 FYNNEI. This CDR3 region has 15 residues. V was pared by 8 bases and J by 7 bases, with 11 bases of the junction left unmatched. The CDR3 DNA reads TGTGCCAGCGGAACACAGGGGGCGCCCGGTGAAAAACTGTTTTTT. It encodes CASGTQGAPGEKLFF.

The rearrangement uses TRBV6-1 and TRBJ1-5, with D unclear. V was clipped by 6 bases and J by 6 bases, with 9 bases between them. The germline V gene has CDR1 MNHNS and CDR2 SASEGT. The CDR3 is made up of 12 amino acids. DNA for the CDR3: TGTGCCAGCAGGGTAGGAGGTCAGCCCCAGCATTTT. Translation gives CASRVGGQPQHF.